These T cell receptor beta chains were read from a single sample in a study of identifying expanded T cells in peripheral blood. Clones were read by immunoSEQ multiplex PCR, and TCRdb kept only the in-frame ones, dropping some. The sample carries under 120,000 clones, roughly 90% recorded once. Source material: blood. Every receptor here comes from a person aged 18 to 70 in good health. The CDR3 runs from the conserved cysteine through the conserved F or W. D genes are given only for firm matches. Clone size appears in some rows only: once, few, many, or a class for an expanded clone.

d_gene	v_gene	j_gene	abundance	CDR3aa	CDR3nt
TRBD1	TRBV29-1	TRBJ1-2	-	CSVQGAIDRFYGYTF	TGCAGCGTCCAGGGGGCTATTGACAGGTTCTATGGCTACACCTTC
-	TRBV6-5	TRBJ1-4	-	CASSYSGGGGEKLFF	TGTGCCAGCAGTTACTCGGGTGGGGGAGGTGAAAAACTGTTTTTT
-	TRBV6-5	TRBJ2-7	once	CASSYSSTSYEQYF	TGTGCCAGCAGTTACTCGAGCACCTCCTACGAGCAGTACTTC
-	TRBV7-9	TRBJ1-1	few	CAIFGQLDTEAFF	TGTGCCATCTTTGGACAGCTGGACACTGAAGCTTTCTTT
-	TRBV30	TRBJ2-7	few	CAWSRDASGNEQYF	TGTGCCTGGAGTCGAGACGCCTCCGGTAACGAGCAGTACTTC
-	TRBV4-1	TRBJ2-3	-	CASSQDPSGAGRVFGTQYF	TGCGCCAGCAGCCAAGATCCGAGTGGGGCAGGACGAGTATTTGGTACGCAGTATTTT
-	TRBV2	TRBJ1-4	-	CASRERSGTTNEKLFF	TGTGCCAGCAGGGAACGGTCGGGTACAACTAATGAAAAACTGTTTTTT
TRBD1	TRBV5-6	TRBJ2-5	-	CASSLAIDRAPQYF	TGTGCCAGCAGCTTGGCTATAGACAGGGCACCCCAGTACTTC
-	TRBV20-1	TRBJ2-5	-	CSARVQETQYF	TGCAGTGCTAGAGTCCAAGAGACCCAGTACTTC
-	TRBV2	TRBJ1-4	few	CASSDWEKLFF	TGTGCCAGCAGTGACTGGGAAAAACTGTTTTTT
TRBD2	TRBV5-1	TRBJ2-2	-	CASSLNSAGGPQGELFF	TGCGCCAGCAGCTTGAACTCGGCGGGGGGGCCCCAAGGGGAGCTGTTTTTT
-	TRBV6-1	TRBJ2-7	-	CASSAYRGGGYEQYF	TGTGCCAGCAGTGCGTACAGGGGAGGAGGCTACGAGCAGTACTTC
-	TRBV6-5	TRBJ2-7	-	CAIRGVGAYEQYF	TGTGCCATCAGGGGAGTGGGCGCCTACGAGCAGTACTTC
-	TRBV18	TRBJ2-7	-	CASSLLGFYEQYF	TGTGCCAGCTCACTCCTCGGGTTCTACGAGCAGTACTTC
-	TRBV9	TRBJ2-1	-	CASSVGERVNEQFF	TGTGCCAGCAGCGTGGGGGAGCGCGTCAATGAGCAGTTCTTC
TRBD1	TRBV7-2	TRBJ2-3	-	CASSYRDRGTRLTDTQYF	TGTGCCAGCAGCTACCGGGACAGGGGGACTAGACTCACAGATACGCAGTATTTT
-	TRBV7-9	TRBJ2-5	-	CASSPSGTAAGVQYF	TGTGCCAGCAGTCCCTCCGGGACGGCAGCGGGCGTCCAGTACTTC
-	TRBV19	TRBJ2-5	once	CASSSITGTPMGETQYF	TGTGCCAGTAGTTCCATCACCGGGACTCCGATGGGGGAGACCCAGTACTTC
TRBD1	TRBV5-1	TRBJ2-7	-	CASSPRDSYEQYF	TGCGCCAGCAGCCCAAGGGACAGTTACGAGCAGTACTTC
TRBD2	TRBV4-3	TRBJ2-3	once	CASSQELAGGLNTDTQYF	TGCGCCAGCAGCCAAGAGCTAGCGGGGGGACTTAACACAGATACGCAGTATTTT
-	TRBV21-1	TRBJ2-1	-	CAIGLRVGRIYNEQFF	TGTGCCATAGGACTGAGAGTGGGGAGGATCTACAATGAGCAGTTCTTC
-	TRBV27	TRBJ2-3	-	CASSFTGLREFTDTQYF	TGTGCCAGCAGTTTTACCGGACTCCGGGAGTTCACAGATACGCAGTATTTT
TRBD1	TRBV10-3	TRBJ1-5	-	CAISESRDRARGSNQPQHF	TGTGCCATCAGTGAGTCGAGAGACAGGGCGCGAGGTAGCAATCAGCCCCAGCATTTT
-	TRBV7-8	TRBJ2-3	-	CASSITDTQYF	TGTGCCAGCAGCATTACAGATACGCAGTATTTT
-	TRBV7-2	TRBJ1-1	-	CASSSGRGTEAFF	TGTGCCAGCAGCTCCGGCCGGGGCACTGAAGCTTTCTTT
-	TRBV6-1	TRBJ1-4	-	CASTQPGTVGEKLFF	TGTGCCAGCACGCAACCCGGGACGGTGGGTGAAAAACTGTTTTTT
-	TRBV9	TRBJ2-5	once	CASSVDRTQETQYF	TGTGCCAGCAGCGTAGATAGGACCCAAGAGACCCAGTACTTC
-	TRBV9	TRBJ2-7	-	CASSPTTGSHEQYF	TGTGCCAGCAGCCCCACAACGGGGTCCCACGAGCAGTACTTC
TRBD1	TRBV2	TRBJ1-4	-	CASSTQGAANEKLFF	TGTGCCAGCAGTACACAGGGGGCAGCTAATGAAAAACTGTTTTTT
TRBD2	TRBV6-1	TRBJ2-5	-	CASSDGLGETQYF	TGTGCCAGCAGTGATGGACTAGGCGAGACCCAGTACTTC
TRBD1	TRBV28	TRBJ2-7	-	CASSLLGTGAYEQYF	TGTGCCAGCAGTTTATTAGGGACAGGGGCCTACGAGCAGTACTTC
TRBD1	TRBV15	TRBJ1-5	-	CATSRDRSKNQPQHF	TGTGCCACCAGCAGGGACAGGAGCAAAAATCAGCCCCAGCATTTT
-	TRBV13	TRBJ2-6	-	CASSPLNQYSGANVLTF	TGTGCCAGCAGCCCACTAAATCAGTACTCTGGGGCCAACGTCCTGACTTTC
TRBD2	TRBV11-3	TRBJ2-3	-	CASSFGAGATDTQYF	TGTGCCAGCAGCTTCGGGGCGGGAGCCACAGATACGCAGTATTTT
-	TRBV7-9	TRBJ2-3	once	CASSLTTANTQYF	TGTGCCAGCAGCCTAACGACGGCGAATACGCAGTATTTT
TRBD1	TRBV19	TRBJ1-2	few	CASTGGWTGYGYTF	TGTGCCAGTACAGGGGGTTGGACAGGCTATGGCTACACCTTC
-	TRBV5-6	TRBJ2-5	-	CASGGGNQETQYF	TGTGCCAGCGGAGGGGGGAACCAAGAGACCCAGTACTTC
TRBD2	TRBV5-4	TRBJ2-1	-	CASSHTSGGFGEQFF	TGTGCCAGCAGCCACACTAGCGGGGGGTTTGGTGAGCAGTTCTTC
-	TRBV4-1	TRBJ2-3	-	CASSQDGGDTQYF	TGCGCCAGCAGCCAAGACGGGGGAGATACGCAGTATTTT
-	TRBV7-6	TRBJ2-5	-	CASSLRPGRGSETQYF	TGTGCCAGCAGCTTAAGGCCCGGCAGGGGATCCGAGACCCAGTACTTC
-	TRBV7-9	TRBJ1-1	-	CASSLNREAFF	TGTGCCAGCAGCTTGAACCGTGAAGCTTTCTTT